Described below is a single TCR beta chain sequence and its context. The source of the sample is a study of shared T cell receptors in the human thymus. TCRdb keeps only in-frame clones here, not all; method: immunoSEQ multiplex PCR. The table lists approximately 400,000 clones, over 90% of them singletons. Germline values: CDR1 SGHAT, CDR2 FQNNGV. CDR3 length: 15 residues. The V segment lost 4 bases and the J segment 2 bases; nucleotides outside the gene matches: 7. This clonotype was sampled from a human donor. Sequenced: thymocytes. This rearrangement joins TRBV11-2 to TRBJ1-1; the match to TRBD1 covers 7 bases. This CDR3 reads CASSSLDRANTEAFF. The CDR3 DNA sequence: TGTGCCAGCAGCTCGTTAGACAGGGCCAACACTGAAGCTTTCTTT.